Each of the 20 T cell receptor beta chains below was sequenced from the same sample in a study of cytomegalovirus exposure and HLA in healthy donors. Clones were sequenced by immunoSEQ multiplex PCR, and TCRdb holds only the in-frame ones, with some missing. The sample consists of 100,000 to 150,000 clones, 89% of them appearing once. Material for sequencing was PBMCs. The receptors come from a woman under 30 in good health and CMV-seronegative.

The chain uses TRBV19 and TRBJ1-2, with 9 nucleotides matching TRBD1. The germline V gene encodes CDR1 LNHDA and CDR2 SQIVND (reference sequence). V lost 3 bases to trimming and J lost 5 bases; unmatched junction nucleotides: 7. This CDR3 has 15 amino acids. For the CDR3, the DNA is TGTGCCAGTAGTATGGCCGGGACAGGGTTATATGGCTACACCTTC. It encodes CASSMAGTGLYGYTF.

J is TRBJ2-1 and V is TRBV5-4; 10 bases match TRBD2. V lost 4 bases to trimming and J lost 7 bases; unmatched junction nucleotides: 14. This CDR3 spans 17 amino acids. The germline V gene encodes CDR1 SGHNT and CDR2 YYREEE (reference sequence). CDR3 loop: CASSPVASGSTFNEQFF. The CDR3 DNA is TGTGCCAGCAGCCCAGTGGCTAGCGGGAGTACTTTTAATGAGCAGTTCTTC.

This clone has a handful of counts. The V call is TRBV10-1, the J call TRBJ2-7, with a weak D call TRBD1 (6 bases). Trimming cost V 6 bases and J 5 bases, with 14 bases left between them. CDR3 size: 13 residues. Germline V gene data show CDR1 as WNHNN and CDR2 as SYGVQD (reference sequence). CDR3 nucleotide sequence: TGCGCCAGCAGGGGTGGCAGGGGACACGAGCAGTACTTC. Translated: CASRGGRGHEQYF.

The chain employs TRBV27 and TRBJ2-7; perhaps TRBD1 as D (6 bases). This CDR3 has 14 amino acids. The V gene lost 5 bases and the J gene lost 2 bases, with 13 bases spanning the gap. From germline, CDR1 is MNHEY and CDR2 SMNVEV (reference sequence). The chain's CDR3 is CASSPLGHAYEQYF. The DNA for the CDR3 is TGTGCCAGCAGTCCCCTGGGACACGCCTACGAGCAGTACTTC.

The CDR3 spells CASSLEMSGAFF. For the CDR3, the DNA is TGTGCCAGCAGCTTAGAGATGTCAGGGGCTTTCTTT. The chain uses TRBV11-2 and TRBJ1-1, with D perhaps TRBD1 (5 bases). V was cut by 0 bases and J by 11 bases, with 10 bases left in between. Germline assignment: CDR1 SGHAT and CDR2 FQNNGV. The CDR3 loop spans 12 amino acids. Full variable domain (rest looked up from reference TRBV11-2 and TRBJ1-1): EAGVAQSPRYKIIEKRQSVAFWCNPISGHATLYWYQQILGQGPKLLIQFQNNGVVDDSQLPKDRFSAERLKGVDSTLKIQPAKLEDSAVYLCASSLEMSGAFFGQGTRLTVV.

V usage is TRBV28 and J usage is TRBJ2-1, with 9 bases fitting TRBD1. J was trimmed by 5 bases and V by 7 bases; bases with no gene match: 12. This CDR3 has 16 amino acids. CDR1 is MDHEN, CDR2 SYDVKM, per germline. As DNA, the CDR3 is TGTGCCAGCAAATTTTCCGGGACAGGGTACGACAATGAGCAGTTCTTC. Its translation is CASKFSGTGYDNEQFF.

The V gene is TRBV6-6, the J gene TRBJ1-2; D is unclear. This CDR3 contains 16 residues. V lost 0 bases and J lost 7, with 18 bases in between. Germline CDR1 reads MNHNY; CDR2 reads SVGAGI (reference sequence). Here the CDR3 reads CASSYSRSSALSGYTF. For the CDR3, the DNA is TGTGCCAGCAGTTACTCGAGGAGTTCCGCTCTGTCTGGCTACACCTTC.

This chain connects TRBV28 to TRBJ1-3, with D perhaps matching TRBD1 (6 bases). CDR1 is MDHEN and CDR2 is SYDVKM in the germline V gene. This CDR3 contains 18 residues. V gave up 2 bases and J gave up 5 bases, with 22 bases separating them. CDR3: CASSLETGSINGRNTIYF. CDR3 DNA: TGTGCCAGCAGTTTAGAGACAGGCTCCATAAACGGCCGAAACACCATATATTTT. Based on the CDR3 plus reference TRBV28 and TRBJ1-3, the full variable domain is DVKVTQSSRYLVKRTGEKVFLECVQDMDHENMFWYRQDPGLGLRLIYFSYDVKMKEKGDIPEGYSVSREKKERFSLILESASTNQTSMYLCASSLETGSINGRNTIYFGEGSWLTVV.

The genes are TRBV28 and TRBJ1-1; maybe TRBD1 (6 bases). Looked up from germline, CDR1 is MDHEN and CDR2 is SYDVKM. The V and J ends lost 5 bases and 0 bases respectively, with 22 bases between them. The CDR3 is 18 amino acids. The CDR3 is CASSPQGLPRKMNTEAFF. The CDR3 nucleotides read TGTGCCAGCAGTCCCCAGGGGCTACCACGGAAGATGAACACTGAAGCTTTCTTT.

V is TRBV6-5 and J is TRBJ2-7; a possible D gene is TRBD1 (5 bases). The germline V gene has CDR1 MNHEY and CDR2 SVGAGI. V was clipped by 6 bases and J by 5 bases, with 14 bases between them. The CDR3 runs 13 residues. The CDR3 DNA follows: TGTGCCAGCAGCCTGGACATTTTGAACGAGCAGTACTTC. It yields the protein CASSLDILNEQYF.

The chain recombines TRBV9 with TRBJ2-3; 7 bases match TRBD2. Germline V CDR1 and CDR2: SGDLS, YYNGEE. The CDR3 spans 15 residues. V lost 6 bases to trimming and J lost 1 base; unmatched junction nucleotides: 8. CDR3 protein: CASTSSGSRTDTQYF. As DNA, the CDR3 is TGTGCCAGCACCTCTAGCGGCTCCCGCACAGATACGCAGTATTTT.

V usage is TRBV4-3 and J usage is TRBJ1-4; the D is unclear. The V end was cut by 3 bases, the J end by 7 bases, with 15 bases between. The CDR3 extends over 15 amino acids. Germline CDR1 and CDR2: LGHNA and YSLEER. The CDR3, as DNA: TGCGCCAGCAGCCATAAGACGGGGTTCAGTGAAAAACTGTTTTTT. Encoded protein: CASSHKTGFSEKLFF.

This clone was picked up one time. The chain uses TRBV4-3 and TRBJ2-1, with D tentatively TRBD2 (6 bases). Trimming took 3 bases from V and 9 from J, leaving 21 bases between them. Germline CDR1 reads LGHNA; CDR2 reads YSLEER. This CDR3 region has 16 residues. The CDR3 region has the DNA TGCGCCAGCAGCCAGAACCGGGACTTCTTCCTTAGTGAGCAGTTCTTC. It specifies CASSQNRDFFLSEQFF.

The rearrangement links TRBV6-6 to TRBJ1-5; no reliable D call. Trimming removed 0 bases from V and 7 bases from J, with 7 bases in between. The CDR3 is 13 residues long. CDR1 MNHNY and CDR2 SVGAGI come from the germline V gene (reference sequence). CDR3 region: CASSYSMEQPQHF. CDR3 in DNA: TGTGCCAGCAGTTACTCGATGGAGCAGCCCCAGCATTTT.

The rearrangement joins TRBV10-3 to TRBJ2-3; 10 nucleotides line up with TRBD1. CDR1 and CDR2 (germline): ENHRY, SYGVKD. J gave up 4 bases and V 10 bases, and 5 bases lay outside the gene matches. The CDR3 has 13 amino acids. The CDR3 coding sequence is TGTGCCAGCCGGGACAGGGGTCCAGATACGCAGTATTTT. This gives the protein CASRDRGPDTQYF.

This clone has a single count. The chain recombines TRBV14 with TRBJ2-2; 9 bases match TRBD2. V shed 3 bases and J 5 bases; nucleotides not matched to a gene: 7. This CDR3 contains 16 residues. Looked up from germline, CDR1 is SGHDN and CDR2 is FVKESK. CDR3 sequence: CASSQLAGIGTGELFF. The CDR3 bases are TGTGCCAGCAGCCAGCTAGCGGGAATAGGGACCGGGGAGCTGTTTTTT.

There are a few counts of this clone. This chain connects TRBV2 to TRBJ2-5; 9 positions match TRBD1. Germline V gene lookup returns CDR1 SNHLY and CDR2 FYNNEI. V gave up 7 bases and J gave up 2 bases; unmatched junction bases: 8. CDR3 length: 15 residues. This CDR3 reads CASKIGGTGQETQYF. The CDR3 region has the DNA TGTGCCAGCAAAATCGGAGGGACAGGGCAAGAGACCCAGTACTTC.

V is TRBV15 and J is TRBJ2-3; a possible D gene is TRBD2 (6 bases). V shed 5 bases and J shed 1 base, with 10 bases lying between them. Germline assignment: CDR1 LNHNV and CDR2 YYDKDF (reference sequence). The CDR3 loop spans 14 amino acids. CDR3 bases: TGTGCCACCAGCTACGGGACTGGCACAGATACGCAGTATTTT. The encoded protein is CATSYGTGTDTQYF.

This chain joins TRBV7-9 and TRBJ2-7; possible D gene TRBD1, 5 bases. V was clipped by 8 bases and J by 3 bases, with 14 bases between them. Per germline, CDR1 SEHNR and CDR2 FQNEAQ (reference sequence). The CDR3 consists of 13 residues. The CDR3 is CASGARGSYEQYF. The CDR3 coding sequence is TGTGCCAGCGGGGCTAGAGGTAGCTACGAGCAGTACTTC.

The chain couples TRBV29-1 to TRBJ2-1; 10 bases are shared with TRBD2. The CDR3 is 17 residues long. With V trimmed by 4 bases and J by 0 bases, 9 bases remained unmatched. Germline V gene sequence: CDR1 SQVTM, CDR2 ANQGSEA. The CDR3 loop is CSVVFASGGSSYNEQFF. CDR3 coding DNA: TGCAGCGTTGTTTTTGCTAGCGGGGGCAGCTCCTACAATGAGCAGTTCTTC.